The clone carrying this TCR beta chain appeared a few times. Its antigen is still unknown. One end of the junction varies from germline; a read error may be responsible. CDR1 is LGHNA and CDR2 is YNFKEQ in the germline V gene. There are 16 residues in the CDR3. TCRdb re-called the 5' RACE reads through MiXCR, storing one row per CDR3 protein. The sample has more than 65,000 distinct CDR3 sequences, approximately 13% seen once. This specimen comes from a study of early T cells in non-severe SARS-CoV-2 infection. Study background: Alpha and beta chains were unpaired, from unsorted whole-blood bulk RNA. Overall study results and limits: There was a bias toward anti-spike CD8 responses in VDJdb matching, which missed private and CD4 specificities.

The sequencing input was whole blood. The chain recombines TRBV4-2 with TRBJ2-3; D tentatively reads TRBD1 or TRBD2 (6 bases each). This sequence was found in an adult who was a healthcare worker with PCR-confirmed SARS-CoV-2 infection or an uninfected control (not recorded which). CDR3 nucleotides: TGTGCCGGCAGCCAAAACCCGGGGGCTAGCACAGATACGCAGTATTTT. It is translated as CAGSQNPGASTDTQYF.